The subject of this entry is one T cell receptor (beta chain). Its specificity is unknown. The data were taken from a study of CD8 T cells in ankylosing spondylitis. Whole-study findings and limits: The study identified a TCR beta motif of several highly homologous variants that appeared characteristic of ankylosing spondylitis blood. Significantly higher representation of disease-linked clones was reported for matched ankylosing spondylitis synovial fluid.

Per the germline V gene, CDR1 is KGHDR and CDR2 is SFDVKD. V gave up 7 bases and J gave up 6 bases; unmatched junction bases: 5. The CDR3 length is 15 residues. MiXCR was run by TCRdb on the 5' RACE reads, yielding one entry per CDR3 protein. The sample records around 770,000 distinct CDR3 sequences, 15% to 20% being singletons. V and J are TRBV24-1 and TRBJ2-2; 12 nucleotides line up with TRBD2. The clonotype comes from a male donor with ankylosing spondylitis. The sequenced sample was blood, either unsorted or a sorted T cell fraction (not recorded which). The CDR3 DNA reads TGTGCCACCAGGACTAGCGGGAGTGAATCCGGGGAGCTGTTTTTT. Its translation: CATRTSGSESGELFF.